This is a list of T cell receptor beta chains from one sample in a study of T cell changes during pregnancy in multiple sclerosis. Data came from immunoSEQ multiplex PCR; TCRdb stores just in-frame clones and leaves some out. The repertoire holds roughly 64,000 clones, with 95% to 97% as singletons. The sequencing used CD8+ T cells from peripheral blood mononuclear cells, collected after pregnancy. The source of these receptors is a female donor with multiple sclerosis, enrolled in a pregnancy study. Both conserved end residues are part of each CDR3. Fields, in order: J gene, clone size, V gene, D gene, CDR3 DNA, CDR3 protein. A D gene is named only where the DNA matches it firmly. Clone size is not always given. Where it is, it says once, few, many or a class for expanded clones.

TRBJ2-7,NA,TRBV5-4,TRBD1,TGTGCCAGCAGCAAGGGACAGCCAGAGTACGAGCAGTACTTC,CASSKGQPEYEQYF
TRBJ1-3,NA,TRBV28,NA,TGTGCCAGCAGTCCGGACATTTCTACCGGAAACACCATATATTTT,CASSPDISTGNTIYF
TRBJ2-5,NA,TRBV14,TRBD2,TGTGCCAGCAGCCGTCTGGCGGGAGCGGGGGAGACCCAGTACTTC,CASSRLAGAGETQYF
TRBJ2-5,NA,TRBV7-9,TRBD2,TGTGCCAGCAGCTTGGGGCCCCTAGCGGTTCAAGAGACCCAGTACTTC,CASSLGPLAVQETQYF
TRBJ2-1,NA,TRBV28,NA,TGTGCCAGCAGTCTCTTAGACAATGAGCAGTTCTTC,CASSLLDNEQFF
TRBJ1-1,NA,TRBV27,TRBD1,TGTGCCAGCAGTACAGGGGGGACTGAAGCTTTCTTT,CASSTGGTEAFF
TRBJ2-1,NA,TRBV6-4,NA,TGTGCCAGCAGTGACTTTTGGGGCAATTACAATGAGCAGTTCTTC,CASSDFWGNYNEQFF
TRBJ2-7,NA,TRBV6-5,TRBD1,TGTGCCAGCAGTTACTTCGGGACAGGAGCCTACGAGCAGTACTTC,CASSYFGTGAYEQYF
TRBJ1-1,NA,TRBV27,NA,TGTGCCAGCAGTATCCAACAGGGATTGAACACTGAAGCTTTCTTT,CASSIQQGLNTEAFF
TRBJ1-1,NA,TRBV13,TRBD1,TGTGCCAGCAGCCGACAGGGAGAAAGGACTGAAGCTTTCTTT,CASSRQGERTEAFF
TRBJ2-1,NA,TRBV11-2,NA,TGTGCCAGCAGCTCCGGAGGGGGGGTAAACAATGAGCAGTTCTTC,CASSSGGGVNNEQFF
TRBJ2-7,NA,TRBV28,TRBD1,TGTGCCAGCAGTGGACCGGGACAGGGGGCGGTCGAGCAGTACTTC,CASSGPGQGAVEQYF
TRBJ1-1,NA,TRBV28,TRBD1,TGTGCCAGCAGTATGACAGGGGGCTCGGGAATGAACACTGAAGCTTTCTTT,CASSMTGGSGMNTEAFF
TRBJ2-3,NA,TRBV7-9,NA,TGTGCCAGCAGCTTCGGTCCAGATACGCAGTATTTT,CASSFGPDTQYF
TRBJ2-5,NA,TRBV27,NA,TGTGCCAGCAGCTCATGGCGGGACAGAGAAGAGACCCAGTACTTC,CASSSWRDREETQYF
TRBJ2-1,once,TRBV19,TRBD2,TGTGCCAGTAGTATCAGGGCGGGAGGAGTTTACAATGAGCAGTTCTTC,CASSIRAGGVYNEQFF
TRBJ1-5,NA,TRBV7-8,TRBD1,TGTGCCAGCAGCTTAGCAGGGGGCACGAATCAGCCCCAGCATTTT,CASSLAGGTNQPQHF
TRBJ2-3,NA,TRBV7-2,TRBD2,TGTGCCAGCAGCCCGACTAGCGGGGACACAGATACGCAGTATTTT,CASSPTSGDTDTQYF
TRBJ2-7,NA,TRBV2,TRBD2,TGTGCCAGCTTGGGGGGGAAGTACGAGCAGTACTTC,CASLGGKYEQYF
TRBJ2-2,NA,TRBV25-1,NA,TGTGCCAGCAGTGAAGCGGGACCCGGGGAGCTGTTTTTT,CASSEAGPGELFF
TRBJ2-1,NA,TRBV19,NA,TGTGCCAGTAGTATGGGGGGGGCGGAAAATGAGCAGTTCTTC,CASSMGGAENEQFF
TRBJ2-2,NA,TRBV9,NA,TGTGCCAGCAGCGTAGGTGGGGGGGCTACCGGGGAGCTGTTTTTT,CASSVGGGATGELFF
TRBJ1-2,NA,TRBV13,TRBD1,TGTGCCAGCAGCTTAGGGACAGGGGATTACACCTTC,CASSLGTGDYTF
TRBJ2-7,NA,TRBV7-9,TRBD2,TGTGCCAGCAGCCTAGCGGGAGTCCCCTACGAGCAGTACTTC,CASSLAGVPYEQYF
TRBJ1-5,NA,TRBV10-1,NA,TGCGCCAGCAGTTTCAATCAGGCCCAGCATTTT,CASSFNQAQHF
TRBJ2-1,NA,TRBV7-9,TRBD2,TGTGCCAGCAGCCGGGGACTAGGGGGTGAGCAGTTCTTC,CASSRGLGGEQFF
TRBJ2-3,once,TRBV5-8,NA,TGTGCCAGCAGCTTCTTCACAGCGGGCACAGATACGCAGTATTTT,CASSFFTAGTDTQYF
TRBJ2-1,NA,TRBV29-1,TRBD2,TGCAGCGTTGAGCTAGCGGGAGCAATCAATGAGCGGTTCTTC,CSVELAGAINERFF
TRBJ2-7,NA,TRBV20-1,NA,TGCAGTGCTATGGACTACTACGAGCAGTACTTC,CSAMDYYEQYF
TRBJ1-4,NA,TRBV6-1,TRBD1,TGTGCCAGCAGTGAAGAGGGACAGGGGAGTGAAAAACTGTTTTTT,CASSEEGQGSEKLFF